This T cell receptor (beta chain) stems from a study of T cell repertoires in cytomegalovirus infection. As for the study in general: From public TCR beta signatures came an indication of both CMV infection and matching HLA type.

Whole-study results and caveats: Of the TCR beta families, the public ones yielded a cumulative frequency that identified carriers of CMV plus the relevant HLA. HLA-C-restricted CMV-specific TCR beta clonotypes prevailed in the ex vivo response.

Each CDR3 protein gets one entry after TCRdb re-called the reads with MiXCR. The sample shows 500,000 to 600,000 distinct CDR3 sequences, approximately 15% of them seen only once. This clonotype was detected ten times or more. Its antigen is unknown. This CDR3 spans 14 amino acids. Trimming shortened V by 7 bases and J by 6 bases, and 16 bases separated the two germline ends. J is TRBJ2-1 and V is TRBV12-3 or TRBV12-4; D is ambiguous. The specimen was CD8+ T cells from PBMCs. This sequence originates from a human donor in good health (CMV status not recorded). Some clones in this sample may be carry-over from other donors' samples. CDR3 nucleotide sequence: TGTGCCAGCAATGAGTTGGGGAACGGCAATGAGCAGTTCTTC. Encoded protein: CASNELGNGNEQFF.